The present TCR beta chain was sequenced within a study of T cells in Graves' hyperthyroidism and ophthalmopathy. The CDR3 sequence is 14 residues long. V gave up 0 bases and J gave up 4 bases, with 10 bases separating them. Germline V gene data show CDR1 as MNHEY and CDR2 as SVGAGI. This clonotype showed up many times. From RNA transcripts, TCR beta CDR3 regions were amplified. The HTBI primer set drove a first-round RT-PCR of the TCR CDR3. TCRdb itself ran the multiplex PCR reads through MiXCR, one entry per CDR3 protein. The sample carries about 520,000 distinct CDR3 sequences, roughly 24% recorded once.

The receptor comes from a woman aged 25 to 45 with Graves' ophthalmopathy. The specimen sequenced was blood. V is TRBV6-5 and J is TRBJ2-7, with a tentative D call TRBD1 (6 bases). The CDR3 DNA reads TGTGCCAGCAGTTACTCGATAACAGGGTACGAGCAGTACTTC. Translated, it gives CASSYSITGYEQYF.